Sequencing of this T cell receptor beta chain was carried out in a study of T cells in Graves' hyperthyroidism and ophthalmopathy. Per germline, CDR1 KGHSH and CDR2 LQKENI. CDR3 length: 16 residues. With V trimmed by 2 bases and J by 4 bases, 6 bases remained unmatched. Authors of the study amplified TCR beta CDR3 regions from RNA transcripts. HTBI primers were used for first-round RT-PCR of the TCR CDR3. TCRdb redid the calling of the multiplex PCR reads with MiXCR, one entry per CDR3 protein. The table records around 690,000 distinct CDR3 sequences, about a fifth of them present only once. The sample comprised blood. The V gene is TRBV18, the J gene TRBJ2-2; 8 bases fit TRBD2. The sequence was obtained from a young man with Graves' ophthalmopathy. The CDR3 spells CASSPYRSGTTGELFF. The CDR3 coding sequence is TGTGCCAGCTCACCATATCGTAGCGGGACCACCGGGGAGCTGTTTTTT.